Listed below are T cell receptor beta chains from one sample, sequenced in a study of a mutant IDH1 vaccine in newly diagnosed glioma. Their recognized antigens are unknown. The protocol was immunoSEQ multiplex PCR, while the TCRdb copy is restricted to in-frame clones and leaves out a portion. Of roughly 60,000 clones detected, approximately 80% appear once; the ten largest clones hold about 3.7%. Specimen: PBMCs, collected from a glioma patient whose treatment included an IDH1 peptide vaccine. These receptors all come from a man younger than 40 with glioma. CDR3s include the opening cysteine and the closing phenylalanine or tryptophan. A D gene is named only where the DNA matches it firmly. Some rows have no size entry. The others give once, few or many, or a class for an expanded clone.

D,V,J,size,DNA,CDR3
-,TRBV19,TRBJ2-4,-,TGTGCCAGTAGTCTCCTGGGGAACATTCAGTACTTC,CASSLLGNIQYF
TRBD1,TRBV2,TRBJ1-5,-,TGTGCCAGCAGTCCAGGGACAGGGTACTCCGGTCAGCCCCAGCATTTT,CASSPGTGYSGQPQHF
-,TRBV4-3,TRBJ1-6,once,TGCGCCAGCAGCCAACAACCCCGTACCGCTGGGGATTCACCCCTCCACTTT,CASSQQPRTAGDSPLHF
-,TRBV6-6,TRBJ2-7,-,TGTGCCAGCAGCCCGCTCCCCTCCGACGAGCAGTACTTC,CASSPLPSDEQYF
-,TRBV2,TRBJ2-5,-,TGTGCCAGCAGTGAAAGCGACGGACAACTCCTCCTTCAAGAGACCCAGTACTTC,CASSESDGQLLLQETQYF
TRBD2,TRBV11-2,TRBJ2-1,-,TGTGCCAGCAGTTTGGCGGGAGGGCCGTTCGATGAGCAGTTCTTC,CASSLAGGPFDEQFF
TRBD1,TRBV4-1,TRBJ1-2,-,TGCGCCAGCAAGGACAGGAGTCAATATGGCTACACCTTC,CASKDRSQYGYTF
-,TRBV9,TRBJ2-1,-,TGTGCCAGCAGCGTAGCGGGGGTGTACAATGAGCAGTTCTTC,CASSVAGVYNEQFF
TRBD2,TRBV5-1,TRBJ2-7,-,TGCGCCAGCAGCTTGTTGTCGGGAGGGGTCGACGAGCAGTACTTC,CASSLLSGGVDEQYF
-,TRBV11-3,TRBJ1-1,-,TGTGCCAGCAGCATAACAGCAAACACTGAAGCTTTCTTT,CASSITANTEAFF
-,TRBV10-1,TRBJ1-4,once,TGCGCCAGCAGTGAGGGGGGGAATAATGAAAAACTGTTTTTT,CASSEGGNNEKLFF
TRBD1,TRBV29-1,TRBJ1-1,-,TGCAGCGTTGGCAGGGGGAAGGACACTGAAGCTTTCTTT,CSVGRGKDTEAFF
-,TRBV7-8,TRBJ2-2,-,TGTGCCAGCAGCTCCTCCTCGGGAAGCAACACCGGGGAGCTGTTTTTT,CASSSSSGSNTGELFF
-,TRBV7-9,TRBJ1-2,-,TGTGCCAGCAGCCCCCCGGGACACCCTACGATTTATGGCTACACCTTC,CASSPPGHPTIYGYTF
-,TRBV5-4,TRBJ1-1,-,TGTGCCAGCAGCTTGGATACGAACACTGAAGCTTTCTTT,CASSLDTNTEAFF
TRBD2,TRBV9,TRBJ2-3,-,TGTGCCAGCAGCGTAGCCCTAGCGGGGGGTTCTAGCACAGATACGCAGTATTTT,CASSVALAGGSSTDTQYF
-,TRBV6-1,TRBJ1-1,few,TGTGCCAGCAGCGCCGACTGGGAAGTTGAAGCTTTCTTT,CASSADWEVEAFF
TRBD2,TRBV11-2,TRBJ2-2,once,TGTGCCAGCAGCTTAAGGCTAGCGGGGACCGGGGAGCTGTTTTTT,CASSLRLAGTGELFF
-,TRBV7-9,TRBJ1-3,-,TGTGCCAGCAGCCTCTGGGGCGACTCTGGAAACACCATATATTTT,CASSLWGDSGNTIYF
-,TRBV29-1,TRBJ2-6,-,TGCAGCGTTGAATTAGGCTCTGGGGCCAACGTCCTGACTTTC,CSVELGSGANVLTF
-,TRBV6-1,TRBJ1-1,-,TGTGCCAGCAGTGAGATGGGGAACACTGAAGCTTTCTTT,CASSEMGNTEAFF
-,TRBV28,TRBJ1-1,-,TGTGCCAGCAGAGGGGGGTGGATGAACACTGAAGCTTTCTTT,CASRGGWMNTEAFF
-,TRBV12-1,TRBJ2-7,once,TGTGCCAGCAGCTTTGCTAATGCCCCAAGGTCCTACGAGCAGTACTTC,CASSFANAPRSYEQYF
TRBD1,TRBV6-1,TRBJ1-1,-,TGTGCCAGCAGAGGGGGACAGTCGAACACTGAAGCTTTCTTT,CASRGGQSNTEAFF
-,TRBV15,TRBJ2-3,-,TGTGCCACCAGCAGAACCAGGGCTACAGATACGCAGTATTTT,CATSRTRATDTQYF
-,TRBV5-4,TRBJ1-1,few,TGTGCCAGCAGCTTAACAGGGATTGAGACTGAAGCTTTCTTT,CASSLTGIETEAFF
TRBD1,TRBV7-9,TRBJ1-1,-,TGTGCCAGCAGCCCCCTACAGGGGCTGAACACTGAAGCTTTCTTT,CASSPLQGLNTEAFF
-,TRBV15,TRBJ2-1,once,TGTGCCACCAGCAGAGATTTACCAGACAATGAGCAGTTCTTC,CATSRDLPDNEQFF
-,TRBV7-8,TRBJ2-5,-,TGTGCCAGCAGCTTAACACCCCAACTGACTAGTTATAGAGAGACCCAGTACTTC,CASSLTPQLTSYRETQYF